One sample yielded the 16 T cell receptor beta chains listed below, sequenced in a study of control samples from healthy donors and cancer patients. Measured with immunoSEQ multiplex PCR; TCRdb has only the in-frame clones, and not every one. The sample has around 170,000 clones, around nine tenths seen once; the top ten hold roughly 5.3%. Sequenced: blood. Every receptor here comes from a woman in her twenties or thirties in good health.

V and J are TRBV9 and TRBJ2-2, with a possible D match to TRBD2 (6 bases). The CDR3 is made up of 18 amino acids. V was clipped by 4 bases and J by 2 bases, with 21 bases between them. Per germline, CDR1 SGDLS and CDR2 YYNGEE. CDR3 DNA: TGTGCCAGCAGCTCCCGAGGGTCCCGGGAGCCTAACACCGGGGAGCTGTTTTTT. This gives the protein CASSSRGSREPNTGELFF.

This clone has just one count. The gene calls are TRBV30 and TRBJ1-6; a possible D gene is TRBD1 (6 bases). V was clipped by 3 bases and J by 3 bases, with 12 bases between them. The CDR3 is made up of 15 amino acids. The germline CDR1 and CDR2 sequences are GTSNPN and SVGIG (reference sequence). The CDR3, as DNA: TGTGCCTGGAGCGGAGGACAGATCTATAATTCACCCCTCCACTTT. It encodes CAWSGGQIYNSPLHF.

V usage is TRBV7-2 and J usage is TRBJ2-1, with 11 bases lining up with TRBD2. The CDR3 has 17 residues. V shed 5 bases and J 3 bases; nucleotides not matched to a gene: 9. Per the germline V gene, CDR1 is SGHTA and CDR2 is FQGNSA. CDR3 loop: CASSLSLGLADYNEQFF. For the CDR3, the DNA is TGTGCCAGCAGCCTAAGCTTGGGACTAGCGGACTACAATGAGCAGTTCTTC.

Here the CDR3 DNA reads TGTGCCAGCAGCGTGGGGGGCAGTCTAGCCCGCGAGCAGTACTTC. Its translation is CASSVGGSLAREQYF. The chain links TRBV5-4 to TRBJ2-7, with D tentatively TRBD1 or TRBD2 (6 bases each). Between the trimmed V and J ends, which lost 4 bases and 6 bases, there was a span of 20 bases. This CDR3 region has 15 residues. Germline assignment: CDR1 SGHNT and CDR2 YYREEE (reference sequence). Variable domain in full (rest from reference TRBV5-4 and TRBJ2-7): ETGVTQSPTHLIKTRGQQVTLRCSSQSGHNTVSWYQQALGQGPQFIFQYYREEENGRGNFPPRFSGLQFPNYSSELNVNALELDDSALYLCASSVGGSLAREQYFGPGTRLTVT.

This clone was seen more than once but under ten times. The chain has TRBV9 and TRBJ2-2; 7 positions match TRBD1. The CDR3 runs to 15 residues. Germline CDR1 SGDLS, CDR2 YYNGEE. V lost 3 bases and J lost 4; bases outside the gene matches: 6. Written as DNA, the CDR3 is TGTGCCAGCAGCGAACGGACAGGTCTCACCGGGGAGCTGTTTTTT. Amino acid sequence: CASSERTGLTGELFF. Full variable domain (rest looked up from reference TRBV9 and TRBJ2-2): DSGVTQTPKHLITATGQRVTLRCSPRSGDLSVYWYQQSLDQGLQFLIQYYNGEERAKGNILERFSAQQFPDLHSELNLSSLELGDSALYFCASSERTGLTGELFFGEGSRLTVL.

The CDR3 nucleotides are TGTGCCAGCAACGGCAGGGCTAACACTGAAGCTTTCTTT. Translating gives CASNGRANTEAFF. V is TRBV28 and J is TRBJ1-1; possible D gene TRBD1, 5 bases. This CDR3 has 13 amino acids. V lost 7 bases to trimming and J lost 2 bases, with 11 bases between them. The germline V gene has CDR1 MDHEN and CDR2 SYDVKM.

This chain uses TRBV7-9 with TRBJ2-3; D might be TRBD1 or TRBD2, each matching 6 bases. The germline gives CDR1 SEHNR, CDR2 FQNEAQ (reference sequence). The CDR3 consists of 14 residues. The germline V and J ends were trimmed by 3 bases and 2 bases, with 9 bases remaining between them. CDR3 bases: TGTGCCAGCAGCTTTGGGGGGCCCACAGATACGCAGTATTTT. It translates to CASSFGGPTDTQYF.

This CDR3 reads CASSGLLRGMNTEAFF. The CDR3 nucleotides read TGTGCCAGCAGTGGTTTGTTAAGGGGTATGAACACTGAAGCTTTCTTT. This chain connects TRBV6-1 to TRBJ1-1; possibly TRBD1 for D (5 bases). The CDR3 contains 16 residues. The germline CDR1 and CDR2 sequences are MNHNS and SASEGT. V shed 4 bases and J shed 0 bases, with 15 bases lying between them.

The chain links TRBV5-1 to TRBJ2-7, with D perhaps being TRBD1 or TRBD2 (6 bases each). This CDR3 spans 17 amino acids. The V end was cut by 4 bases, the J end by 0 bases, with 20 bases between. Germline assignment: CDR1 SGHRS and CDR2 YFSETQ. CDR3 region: CASSPRGPEGRSYEQYF. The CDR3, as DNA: TGCGCCAGCAGCCCCCGGGGGCCCGAGGGCCGCTCCTACGAGCAGTACTTC. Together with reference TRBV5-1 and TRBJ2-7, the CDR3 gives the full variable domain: KAGVTQTPRYLIKTRGQQVTLSCSPISGHRSVSWYQQTPGQGLQFLFEYFSETQRNKGNFPGRFSGRQFSNSRSEMNVSTLELGDSALYLCASSPRGPEGRSYEQYFGPGTRLTVT.

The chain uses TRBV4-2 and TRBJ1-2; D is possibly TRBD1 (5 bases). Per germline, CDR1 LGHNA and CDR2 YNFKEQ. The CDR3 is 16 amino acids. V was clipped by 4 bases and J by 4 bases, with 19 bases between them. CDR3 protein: CASSLGGRPPPYGYTF. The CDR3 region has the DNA TGTGCCAGCAGCCTGGGGGGTCGGCCTCCTCCCTATGGCTACACCTTC.

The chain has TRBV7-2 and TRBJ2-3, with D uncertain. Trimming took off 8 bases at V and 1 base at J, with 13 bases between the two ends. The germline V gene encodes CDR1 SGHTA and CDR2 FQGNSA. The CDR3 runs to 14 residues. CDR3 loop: CASGAGSRTDTQYF. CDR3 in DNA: TGTGCCAGCGGAGCAGGTTCGCGCACAGATACGCAGTATTTT.

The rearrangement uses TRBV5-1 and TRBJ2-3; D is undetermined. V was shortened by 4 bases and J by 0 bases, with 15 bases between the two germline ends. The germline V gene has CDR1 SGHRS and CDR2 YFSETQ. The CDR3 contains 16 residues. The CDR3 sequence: CASSPGTSMSTDTQYF. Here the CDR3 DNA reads TGCGCCAGCAGCCCCGGAACTTCGATGAGCACAGATACGCAGTATTTT.

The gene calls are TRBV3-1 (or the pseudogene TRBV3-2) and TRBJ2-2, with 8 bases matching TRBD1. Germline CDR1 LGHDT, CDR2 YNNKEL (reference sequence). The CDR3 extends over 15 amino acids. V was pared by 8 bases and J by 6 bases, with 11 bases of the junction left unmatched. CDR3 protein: CASHARDRYSGELFF. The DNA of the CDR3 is TGTGCCAGCCACGCCCGGGACAGGTATTCCGGGGAGCTGTTTTTT.

In DNA form, the CDR3 reads TGTGCCAGCAGTTTGGAGGCAGGGGGGCAGCCCCAGCATTTT. Its translation: CASSLEAGGQPQHF. This sequence joins TRBV28 and TRBJ1-5, with 7 nucleotides matching TRBD1. This CDR3 contains 14 residues. The V gene end was trimmed by 3 bases and the J gene end by 7 bases; junction bases not matched to a gene: 6. The germline V gene has CDR1 MDHEN and CDR2 SYDVKM.

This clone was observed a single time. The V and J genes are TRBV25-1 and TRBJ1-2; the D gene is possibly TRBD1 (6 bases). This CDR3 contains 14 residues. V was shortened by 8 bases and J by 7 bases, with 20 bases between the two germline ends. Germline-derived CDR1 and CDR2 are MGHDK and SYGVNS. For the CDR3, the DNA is TGTGCCAGCGCTCCAGGGGTTTTGTTGCGTGGCTACACCTTC. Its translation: CASAPGVLLRGYTF.

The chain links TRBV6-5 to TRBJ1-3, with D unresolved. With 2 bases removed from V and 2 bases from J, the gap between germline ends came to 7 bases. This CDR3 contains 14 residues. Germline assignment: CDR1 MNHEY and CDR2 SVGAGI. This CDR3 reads CASSYRITGNTIYF. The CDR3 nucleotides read TGTGCCAGCAGTTACAGGATAACTGGAAACACCATATATTTT.